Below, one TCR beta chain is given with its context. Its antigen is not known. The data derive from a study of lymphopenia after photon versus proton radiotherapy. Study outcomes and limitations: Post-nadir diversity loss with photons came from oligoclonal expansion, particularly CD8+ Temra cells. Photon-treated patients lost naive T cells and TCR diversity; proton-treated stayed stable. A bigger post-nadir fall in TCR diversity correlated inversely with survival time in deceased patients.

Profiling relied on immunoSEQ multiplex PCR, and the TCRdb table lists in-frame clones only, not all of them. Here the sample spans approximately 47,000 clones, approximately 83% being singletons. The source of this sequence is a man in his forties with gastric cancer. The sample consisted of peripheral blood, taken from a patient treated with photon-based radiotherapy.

Here the CDR3 reads CASSPLEGGLVEAFF. CDR3 coding DNA: TGTGCCAGCTCACCGTTAGAAGGGGGCTTAGTTGAAGCTTTCTTT. The V and J genes are TRBV18 and TRBJ1-1; 7 positions match TRBD1. V was clipped by 3 bases and J by 7 bases; unmatched bases: 11. The CDR3 extends over 15 amino acids. Germline V lookup: CDR1 KGHSH, CDR2 LQKENI.